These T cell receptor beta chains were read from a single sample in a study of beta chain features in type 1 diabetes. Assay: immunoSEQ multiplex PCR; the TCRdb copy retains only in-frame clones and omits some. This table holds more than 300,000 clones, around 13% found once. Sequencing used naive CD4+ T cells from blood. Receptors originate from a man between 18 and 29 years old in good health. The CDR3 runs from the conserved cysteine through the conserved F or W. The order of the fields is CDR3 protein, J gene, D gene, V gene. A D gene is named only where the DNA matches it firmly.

CASSRVLQGREHYGYTF,TRBJ1-2,-,TRBV7-9
CAWSSVAGSYNEQFF,TRBJ2-1,-,TRBV30
CASSFGGPTYNEQFF,TRBJ2-1,-,TRBV5-1
CASSENRGSPLHF,TRBJ1-6,TRBD1,TRBV6-1
CASSYSGGDTQYF,TRBJ2-3,-,TRBV6-5
CASLQGLGETQYF,TRBJ2-5,-,TRBV28
CASSFGGGTDTQYF,TRBJ2-3,-,TRBV11-2
CASSPTSNSNQPQHF,TRBJ1-5,-,TRBV18
CSVGTGGNTEAFF,TRBJ1-1,-,TRBV29-1
CSEMQGGNTEAFF,TRBJ1-1,TRBD1,TRBV29-1
CASNLGPIQGEAFF,TRBJ1-1,-,TRBV11-2
CATKTSGGSDEQFF,TRBJ2-1,TRBD2,TRBV10-3
CASSVGTPRGSSYNEQFF,TRBJ2-1,-,TRBV9
CASSQDREPSTGELFF,TRBJ2-2,-,TRBV4-3
CASSVVRGGRVNTEAFF,TRBJ1-1,-,TRBV9
CSARGGEKLFF,TRBJ1-4,-,TRBV20-1
CASSLSGSQETQYF,TRBJ2-5,-,TRBV5-4
CASSVRDRAYEQYF,TRBJ2-7,TRBD1,TRBV9
CASSTGDTKNTEAFF,TRBJ1-1,TRBD1,TRBV5-1
CASSKSGALNTGELFF,TRBJ2-2,-,TRBV21-1
CASSSSNEQYF,TRBJ2-7,-,TRBV19
CASSQTPNPGDDEQYF,TRBJ2-7,-,TRBV4-1
CSARRADTQYF,TRBJ2-3,-,TRBV20-1
CASSKAWNRSYEQYF,TRBJ2-7,-,TRBV21-1
CASSQGRGANTDTQYF,TRBJ2-3,TRBD2,TRBV4-2
CASSLVLEAGELFF,TRBJ2-2,-,TRBV11-3
CSAKSGPGDTQYF,TRBJ2-3,-,TRBV29-1
CAWSVHREETQYF,TRBJ2-5,-,TRBV30
CASSQTLIANTGELFF,TRBJ2-2,-,TRBV4-3
CASSLLRPPVLTF,TRBJ2-6,-,TRBV5-1
CAWSRPYSNQPQHF,TRBJ1-5,-,TRBV30
CASSKGTRQNYGYTF,TRBJ1-2,-,TRBV21-1
CAWGRRALGGEQYF,TRBJ2-7,-,TRBV30
CASSQDQRDTEAFF,TRBJ1-1,-,TRBV4-2
CASREDGTENTGELFF,TRBJ2-2,TRBD1,TRBV9
CASSLLGQHGYTF,TRBJ1-2,-,TRBV27
CASSPRGTFQFF,TRBJ2-1,-,TRBV18
CASSLTGSNEQYF,TRBJ2-7,TRBD1,TRBV7-9